The clone carrying this TCR beta chain is called medium-sized (0.01 to 0.1%) based on its frequency. This entry comes from a study of T cell clusters in autoimmune cytopenias. Study overall: The median distinct TRB clonotype count was approximately 2,500 per sample, from a median roughly 50,000 reads.

Multiplex touch-down PCR amplified TRB using TRB-A and TRB-B pools in one tube. TCRdb re-called the multiplex PCR reads and catalogs CDR3 proteins one per entry, DNA excluded. The sample table sets out a few thousand distinct CDR3 sequences. This CDR3 contains 13 residues. CDR1 MNHEY and CDR2 SVGAGI come from the germline V gene. TRB amplification used approximately 250 ng of peripheral blood genomic DNA. This clonotype originated in a human donor with an autoimmune cytopenia or autoimmune hepatitis (not recorded which). Input material: peripheral blood. J is TRBJ2-2 and V is TRBV6-5; checking the TCRdb D call of TRBD1 is not possible without DNA. CDR3 residues: CASSYWGTGELFF.